This passage covers 14 T cell receptor beta chains from one sample sequenced in a study of identical twins. TCRdb called the 5' RACE reads again in MiXCR, with one record for every CDR3 protein. The sample carries about 890,000 distinct CDR3 sequences, about 12% recorded once. The sample was also linked to a second study, of yellow fever vaccine responses in identical twins.

Material for sequencing was PBMCs. The receptors derive from a woman aged 18 to 35 in good health.

This clonotype was recorded at least ten times. V usage is TRBV28 and J usage is TRBJ1-1; D is ambiguous. V was trimmed by 5 bases and J by 6 bases, leaving 22 bases between them. CDR1 MDHEN and CDR2 SYDVKM come from the germline V gene. The CDR3 covers 16 residues. The CDR3 DNA is TGTGCCAGCAGTCCCCCCTCCGCCCCAGGTTGGGCTGAAGCTTTCTTT. It is translated as CASSPPSAPGWAEAFF.

This clonotype turned up a few times. The chain recombines TRBV5-1 with TRBJ2-1; TRBD2 agrees at 12 bases. V was pared by 4 bases and J by 4 bases, with 9 bases of the junction left unmatched. The CDR3 runs to 17 residues. Germline CDR1 and CDR2: SGHRS and YFSETQ. CDR3 protein: CASSRTSGTGVYNEQFF. CDR3 coding DNA: TGCGCCAGCAGCCGGACTAGCGGGACGGGGGTATACAATGAGCAGTTCTTC.

A few counts support this clonotype. V is TRBV12-3 or TRBV12-4 and J is TRBJ1-5, with D tentatively TRBD1 (6 bases). The CDR3 spans 15 residues. Trimming took off 3 bases at V and 3 bases at J, with 12 bases between the two ends. The CDR3 DNA follows: TGTGCCAGCAGTTTGAAGGGACATCCCAATCAGCCCCAGCATTTT. This gives the protein CASSLKGHPNQPQHF.

This clonotype was found a few times. This chain uses TRBV6-2 or TRBV6-3 with TRBJ1-1; D is perhaps TRBD1 (5 bases). From germline, CDR1 is MNHEY and CDR2 SVGEGT. This CDR3 has 15 residues. V was cut by 7 bases and J by 0 bases, with 15 bases left in between. For the CDR3, the DNA is TGTGCCAGCACGGCTACGGGACTTATGAACACTGAAGCTTTCTTT. Protein sequence: CASTATGLMNTEAFF.

Only a few counts were recorded for this clonotype. The chain carries TRBV29-1 and TRBJ2-6; D ambiguous. CDR1 is SQVTM and CDR2 is ANQGSEA in the germline V gene. V gave up 4 bases and J gave up 4 bases, with 8 bases separating them. The CDR3 has 13 residues. DNA for the CDR3: TGCAGCGTTGTGTTTGGGGGGGCCAACGTCCTGACTTTC. It codes for CSVVFGGANVLTF.

V usage is TRBV12-3 or TRBV12-4 and J usage is TRBJ1-5; 8 bases are shared with TRBD1. Trimming cost V 7 bases and J 5 bases; bases outside gene matches: 10. The CDR3 is made up of 15 amino acids. DNA for the CDR3: TGTGCCAGCACCGAGGGGGACAGGCGTTATCAGCCCCAGCATTTT. This translates into CASTEGDRRYQPQHF.

This clonotype was counted only a few times. V gene TRBV20-1 combines with J gene TRBJ2-2; D unclear. CDR3 length equals 15 residues. Germline CDR1 DFQATT, CDR2 SNEGSKA (reference sequence). V lost 1 base and J lost 3, with 12 bases in between. CDR3 DNA: TGCAGTGCTAGAGGTATTGGGCTGTACACCGGGGAGCTGTTTTTT. It yields the protein CSARGIGLYTGELFF.

This clonotype appeared a few times. This chain's CDR3 is CSASLTGMSSYTEAFF. The CDR3 bases are TGCAGTGCTAGCCTGACAGGGATGAGCTCGTACACTGAAGCTTTCTTT. The chain joins TRBV20-1 to TRBJ1-1; 7 bases line up with TRBD1. Germline-derived CDR1 and CDR2 are DFQATT and SNEGSKA (reference sequence). J gave up 3 bases and V 3 bases, and 13 bases lay outside the gene matches. This CDR3 region has 16 residues.

This clonotype has a count of ten or more. V usage is TRBV10-3 and J usage is TRBJ1-5; no reliable D call. Between the trimmed V and J ends, which lost 0 bases and 5 bases, there was a span of 8 bases. CDR1 is ENHRY and CDR2 is SYGVKD in the germline V gene. This CDR3 is 14 amino acids long. The CDR3 reads CAISESGSDQPQHF. The CDR3, as DNA: TGTGCCATCAGTGAGTCAGGGAGTGATCAGCCCCAGCATTTT.

This clonotype was counted ten times or more. This chain joins TRBV2 and TRBJ2-7, with 9 bases aligning to TRBD2. Germline-derived CDR1 and CDR2 are SNHLY and FYNNEI. The CDR3 runs 13 residues. Trimming removed 8 bases from V and 0 bases from J; junction bases left unmatched: 2. The CDR3 reads CASWRGGSYEQYF. The CDR3 DNA reads as TGTGCCAGCTGGCGGGGGGGCTCCTACGAGCAGTACTTC.

This clonotype was detected only a few times. The gene calls are TRBV2 and TRBJ1-5, with 9 positions matching TRBD1. From germline, CDR1 is SNHLY and CDR2 FYNNEI. This CDR3 is 16 amino acids long. The V segment lost 0 bases and the J segment 7 bases; nucleotides outside the gene matches: 7. CDR3 amino acids: CASSEALPGQGQPQHF. CDR3 nucleotides: TGTGCCAGCAGTGAAGCGCTACCGGGACAGGGCCAGCCCCAGCATTTT.

This clonotype appeared many times. The V and J genes are TRBV24-1 and TRBJ2-1; tentatively, D is TRBD1 (7 bases). V lost 1 base and J 12 bases, leaving 15 bases between the germline ends. Germline-derived CDR1 and CDR2 are KGHDR and SFDVKD. The CDR3 extends over 14 amino acids. CDR3 sequence reads: CATSDLRAGGGQFF. The CDR3 nucleotides are TGTGCCACCAGTGATTTAAGGGCAGGGGGAGGGCAGTTCTTC.

CDR3 protein: CAISVNTGELFF. The DNA for the CDR3 is TGTGCCATCAGTGTTAACACCGGGGAGCTGTTTTTT. J is TRBJ2-2 and V is TRBV10-3; no firm D call. The CDR3 totals 12 residues. Germline loops: CDR1 ENHRY, CDR2 SYGVKD. The V end lost 4 bases, the J end lost 2 bases, and 2 bases lay between the germline ends.

This clonotype has at least ten counts. The chain employs TRBV28 and TRBJ1-2, with D perhaps TRBD1 (5 bases). The CDR3 spans 12 residues. Germline lookup yields CDR1 MDHEN and CDR2 SYDVKM. CDR3 amino acids: CATGGNFYGYTF. The DNA for the CDR3 is TGTGCGACGGGGGGAAATTTCTATGGCTACACCTTC.